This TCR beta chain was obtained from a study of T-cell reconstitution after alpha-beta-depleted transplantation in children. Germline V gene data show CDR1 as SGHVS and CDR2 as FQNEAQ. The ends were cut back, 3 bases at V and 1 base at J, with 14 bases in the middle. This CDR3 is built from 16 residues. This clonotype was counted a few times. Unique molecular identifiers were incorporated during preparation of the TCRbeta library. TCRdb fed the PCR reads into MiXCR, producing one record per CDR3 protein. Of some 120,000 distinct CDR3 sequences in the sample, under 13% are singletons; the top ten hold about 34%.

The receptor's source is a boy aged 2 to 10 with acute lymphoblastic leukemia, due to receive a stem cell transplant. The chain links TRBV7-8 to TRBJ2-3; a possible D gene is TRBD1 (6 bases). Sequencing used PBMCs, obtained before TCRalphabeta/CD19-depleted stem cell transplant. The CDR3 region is CASSFWGRIGTDTQYF. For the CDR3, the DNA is TGTGCCAGCAGCTTTTGGGGGCGGATCGGCACAGATACGCAGTATTTT. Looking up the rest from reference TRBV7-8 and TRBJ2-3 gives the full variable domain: GAGVSQSPRYKVAKRGQDVALRCDPISGHVSLFWYQQALGQGPEFLTYFQNEAQLDKSGLPSDRFFAERPEGSVSTLKIQRTQQEDSAVYLCASSFWGRIGTDTQYFGPGTRLTVL.